This T cell receptor (beta chain) was sequenced in a study of T cell changes during pregnancy in multiple sclerosis. Libraries were prepared by immunoSEQ multiplex PCR; TCRdb keeps only in-frame clonotypes and omits some of them. The repertoire holds about 97,000 clones, with 80% to 95% as singletons. Germline V gene lookup returns CDR1 SEHNR and CDR2 FQNEAQ (reference sequence). There are 12 residues in the CDR3. V lost 2 bases to trimming and J lost 7 bases, with 6 bases between them. The receptor was derived from a female donor with multiple sclerosis, enrolled in a pregnancy study. The material was peripheral blood, obtained in the second trimester of pregnancy. The V gene is TRBV7-9, the J gene TRBJ2-1; D not resolved. The CDR3 coding sequence is TGTGCCAGCAGCTTATCGGTTAATGAGCAGTTCTTC. It codes for CASSLSVNEQFF.